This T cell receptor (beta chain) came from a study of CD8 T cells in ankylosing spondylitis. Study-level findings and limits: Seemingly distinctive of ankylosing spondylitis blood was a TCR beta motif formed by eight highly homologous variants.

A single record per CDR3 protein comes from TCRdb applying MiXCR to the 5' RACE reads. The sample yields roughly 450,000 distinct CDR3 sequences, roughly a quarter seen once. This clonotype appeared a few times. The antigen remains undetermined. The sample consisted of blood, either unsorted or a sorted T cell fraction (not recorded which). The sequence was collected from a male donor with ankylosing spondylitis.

The CDR3 is CASSTGVNLNEQFF. The CDR3, as DNA: TGTGCCAGCAGTACCGGGGTAAATCTCAATGAGCAGTTCTTC. V usage is TRBV12-3 or TRBV12-4 and J usage is TRBJ2-1, with D perhaps TRBD2 (5 bases). The CDR3 is 14 amino acids. The V gene lost 5 bases and the J gene lost 6 bases, with 14 bases spanning the gap.